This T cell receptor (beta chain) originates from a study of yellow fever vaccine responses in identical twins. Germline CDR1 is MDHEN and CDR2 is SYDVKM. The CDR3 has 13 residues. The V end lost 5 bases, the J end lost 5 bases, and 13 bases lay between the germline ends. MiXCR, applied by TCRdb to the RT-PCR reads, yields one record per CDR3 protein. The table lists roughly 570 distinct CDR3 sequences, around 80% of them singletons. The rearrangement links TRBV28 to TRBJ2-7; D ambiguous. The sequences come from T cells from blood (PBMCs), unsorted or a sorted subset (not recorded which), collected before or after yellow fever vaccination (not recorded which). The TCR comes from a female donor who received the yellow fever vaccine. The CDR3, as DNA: TGTGCCAGCAGTCTTTACCGGGCAAACGAGCAGTACTTC. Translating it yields CASSLYRANEQYF.